This T cell receptor (beta chain) was found in a study of T-cell memory formation after mild COVID-19. TCRdb passed the 5' RACE reads through MiXCR, listing each CDR3 protein once. The profile shows a few hundred thousand distinct CDR3 sequences, 15% to 20% of them singletons. Deletions cut 0 bases from V and 0 bases from J, with 10 bases between. Germline V gives CDR1 SGDLS, CDR2 YYNGEE. There are 16 residues in the CDR3. This clonotype turned up a few times. The material sequenced was PBMCs or a T cell subset sorted from them (not recorded which). The receptor was derived from a man aged 18 to 35 who had mild COVID-19 (a few samples of this study predate the infection). Cell type and time point are not known. The chain recombines TRBV9 with TRBJ2-1, with a possible D match to TRBD1 (5 bases). The CDR3 nucleotides read TGTGCCAGCAGCGTAGGGGGCTGGAGCTCCTACAATGAGCAGTTCTTC. It translates to CASSVGGWSSYNEQFF. The whole variable domain, filled in from reference TRBV9 and TRBJ2-1, reads DSGVTQTPKHLITATGQRVTLRCSPRSGDLSVYWYQQSLDQGLQFLIQYYNGEERAKGNILERFSAQQFPDLHSELNLSSLELGDSALYFCASSVGGWSSYNEQFFGPGTRLTVL.